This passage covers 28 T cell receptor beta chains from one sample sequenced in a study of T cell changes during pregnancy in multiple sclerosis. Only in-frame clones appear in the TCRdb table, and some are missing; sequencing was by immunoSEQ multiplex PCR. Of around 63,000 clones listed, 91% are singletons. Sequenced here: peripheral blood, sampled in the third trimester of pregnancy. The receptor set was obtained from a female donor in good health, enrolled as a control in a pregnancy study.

CDR3 sequence reads: CASSYPGGSLVNTEAFF. The CDR3 coding sequence is TGTGCCAGCAGCTACCCAGGGGGCTCACTGGTAAACACTGAAGCTTTCTTT. The J gene is TRBJ1-1, the V gene TRBV5-4, with 8 bases identical to TRBD1. Germline lookup yields CDR1 SGHNT and CDR2 YYREEE (reference sequence). V lost 3 bases to trimming and J lost 2 bases; unmatched junction nucleotides: 12. The CDR3 extends over 17 amino acids.

CDR3 sequence (DNA): TGCGCCAGCAGCGATGTCCCGCCGGGACAGGGCGACAATGAGCAGTTCTTC. Its translation: CASSDVPPGQGDNEQFF. This sequence joins TRBV5-1 and TRBJ2-1, with 9 bases fitting TRBD1. The CDR3 has 17 residues. J lost 5 bases, V lost 4 bases, and 13 bases had no gene match. Germline CDR1 reads SGHRS; CDR2 reads YFSETQ.

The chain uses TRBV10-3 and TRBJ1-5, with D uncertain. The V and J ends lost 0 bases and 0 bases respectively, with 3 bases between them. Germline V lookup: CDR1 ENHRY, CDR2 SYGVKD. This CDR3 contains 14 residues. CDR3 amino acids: CAISESYSNQPQHF. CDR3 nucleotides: TGTGCCATCAGTGAGTCCTATAGCAATCAGCCCCAGCATTTT.

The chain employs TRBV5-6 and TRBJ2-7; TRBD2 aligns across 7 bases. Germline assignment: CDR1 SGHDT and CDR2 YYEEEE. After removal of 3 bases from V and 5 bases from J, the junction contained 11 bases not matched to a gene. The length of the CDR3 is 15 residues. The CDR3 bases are TGTGCCAGCAGCTACCAGGGAGGGGCGGGCAACGAGCAGTACTTC. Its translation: CASSYQGGAGNEQYF.

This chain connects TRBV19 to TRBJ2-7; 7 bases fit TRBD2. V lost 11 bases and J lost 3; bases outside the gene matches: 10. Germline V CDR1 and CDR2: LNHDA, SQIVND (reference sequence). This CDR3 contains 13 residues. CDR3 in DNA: TGTGCCTGCTCTAGCGGAAACGTCTACGAGCAGTACTTC. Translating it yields CACSSGNVYEQYF.

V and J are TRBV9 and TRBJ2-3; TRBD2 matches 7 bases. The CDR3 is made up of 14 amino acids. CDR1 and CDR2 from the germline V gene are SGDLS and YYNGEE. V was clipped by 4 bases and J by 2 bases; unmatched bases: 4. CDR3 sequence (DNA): TGTGCCAGCAGCCCCGGGGGGTTCACAGATACGCAGTATTTT. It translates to CASSPGGFTDTQYF.

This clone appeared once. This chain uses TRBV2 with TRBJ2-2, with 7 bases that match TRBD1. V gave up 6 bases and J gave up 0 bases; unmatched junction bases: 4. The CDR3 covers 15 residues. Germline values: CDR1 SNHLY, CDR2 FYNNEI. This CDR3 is CASRQGQANTGELFF. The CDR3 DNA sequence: TGTGCCAGCAGGCAAGGACAGGCGAACACCGGGGAGCTGTTTTTT.

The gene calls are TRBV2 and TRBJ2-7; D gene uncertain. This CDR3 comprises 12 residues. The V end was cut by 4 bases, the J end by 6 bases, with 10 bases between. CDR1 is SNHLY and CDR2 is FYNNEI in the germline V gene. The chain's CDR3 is CASSVMALEQYF. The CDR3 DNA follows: TGTGCCAGCAGTGTAATGGCCCTCGAGCAGTACTTC.

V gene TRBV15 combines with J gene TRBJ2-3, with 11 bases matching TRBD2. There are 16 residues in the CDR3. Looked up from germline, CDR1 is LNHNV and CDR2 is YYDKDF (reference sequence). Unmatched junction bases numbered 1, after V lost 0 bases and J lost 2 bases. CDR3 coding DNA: TGTGCCACCAGCAGAGAGGGACTAGCGGCCACAGATACGCAGTATTTT. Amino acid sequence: CATSREGLAATDTQYF.

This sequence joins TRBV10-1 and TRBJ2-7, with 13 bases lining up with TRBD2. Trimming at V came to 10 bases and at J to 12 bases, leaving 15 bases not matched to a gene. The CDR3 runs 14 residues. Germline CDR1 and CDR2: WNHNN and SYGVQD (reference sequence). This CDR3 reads CAKANRTSGRSGYF. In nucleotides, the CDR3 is TGCGCCAAAGCTAACAGGACTAGCGGGAGAAGTGGGTACTTC.

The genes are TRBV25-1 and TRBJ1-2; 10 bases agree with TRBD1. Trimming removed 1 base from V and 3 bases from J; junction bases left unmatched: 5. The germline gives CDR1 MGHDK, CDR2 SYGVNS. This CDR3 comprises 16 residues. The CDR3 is CASSEWWDRGDYGYTF. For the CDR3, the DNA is TGTGCCAGCAGTGAATGGTGGGACAGGGGTGACTATGGCTACACCTTC.

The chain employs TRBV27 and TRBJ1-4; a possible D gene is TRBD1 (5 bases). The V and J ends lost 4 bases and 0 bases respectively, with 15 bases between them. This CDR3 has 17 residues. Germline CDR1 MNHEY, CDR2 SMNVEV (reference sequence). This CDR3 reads CASSSVYQGATNEKLFF. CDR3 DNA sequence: TGTGCCAGCAGTTCCGTTTACCAGGGTGCAACTAATGAAAAACTGTTTTTT.

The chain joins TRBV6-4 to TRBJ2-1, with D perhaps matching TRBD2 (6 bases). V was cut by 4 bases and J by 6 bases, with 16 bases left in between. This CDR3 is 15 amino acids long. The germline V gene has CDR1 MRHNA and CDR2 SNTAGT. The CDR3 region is CASSVSVAAGNEQFF. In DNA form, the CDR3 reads TGTGCCAGCAGTGTCTCTGTAGCGGCGGGCAATGAGCAGTTCTTC.

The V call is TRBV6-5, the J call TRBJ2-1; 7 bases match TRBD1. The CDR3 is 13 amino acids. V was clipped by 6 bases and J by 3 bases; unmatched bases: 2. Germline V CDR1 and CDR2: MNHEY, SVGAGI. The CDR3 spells CASRDRNYNEQFF. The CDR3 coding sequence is TGTGCCAGCAGGGACAGGAACTACAATGAGCAGTTCTTC.

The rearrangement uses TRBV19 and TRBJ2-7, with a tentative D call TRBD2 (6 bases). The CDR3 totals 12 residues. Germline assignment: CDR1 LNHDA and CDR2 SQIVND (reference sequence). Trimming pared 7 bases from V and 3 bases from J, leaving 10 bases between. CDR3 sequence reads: CASIGGGYEQYF. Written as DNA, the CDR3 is TGTGCCAGTATTGGGGGAGGCTACGAGCAGTACTTC.

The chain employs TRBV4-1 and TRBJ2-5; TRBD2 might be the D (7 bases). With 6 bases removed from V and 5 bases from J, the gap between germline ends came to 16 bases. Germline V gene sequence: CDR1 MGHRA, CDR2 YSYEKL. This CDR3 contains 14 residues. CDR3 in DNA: TGCGCCAGCAGTCTCGGGGGGCGCCGGGAGACCCAGTACTTC. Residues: CASSLGGRRETQYF.

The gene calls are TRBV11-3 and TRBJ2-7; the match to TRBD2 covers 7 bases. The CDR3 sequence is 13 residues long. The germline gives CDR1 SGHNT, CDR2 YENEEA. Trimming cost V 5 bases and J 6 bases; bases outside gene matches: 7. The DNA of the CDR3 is TGTGCCAGCAGCCCAACGACGGGGGGCGAGCAGTACTTC. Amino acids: CASSPTTGGEQYF.

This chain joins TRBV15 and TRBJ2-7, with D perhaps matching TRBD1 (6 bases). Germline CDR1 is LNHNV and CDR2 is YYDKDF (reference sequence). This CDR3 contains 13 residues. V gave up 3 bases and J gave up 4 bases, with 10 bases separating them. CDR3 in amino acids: CATSSTTGYEQYF. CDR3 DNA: TGTGCCACCAGCAGCACCACAGGGTACGAGCAGTACTTC.

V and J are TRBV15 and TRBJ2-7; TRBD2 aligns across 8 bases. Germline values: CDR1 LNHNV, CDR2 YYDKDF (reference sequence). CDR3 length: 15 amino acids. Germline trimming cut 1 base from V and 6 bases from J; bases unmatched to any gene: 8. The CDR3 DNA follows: TGTGCCACCAGCAGAGGGGGGGGACTAGGGTCCGAGCAGTACTTC. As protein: CATSRGGGLGSEQYF.

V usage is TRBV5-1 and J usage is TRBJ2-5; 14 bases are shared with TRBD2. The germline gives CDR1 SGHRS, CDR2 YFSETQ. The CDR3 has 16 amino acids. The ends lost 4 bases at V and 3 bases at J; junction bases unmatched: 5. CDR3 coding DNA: TGCGCCAGCAGCCCGAGACTAGCGGGAGGGAAAGAGACCCAGTACTTC. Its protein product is CASSPRLAGGKETQYF.

The CDR3 nucleotides read TGCGCCAGCAGCCAGGACAGGGGAGGATACGAGCAGTACTTC. It encodes CASSQDRGGYEQYF. The V gene is TRBV4-1, the J gene TRBJ2-7, with TRBD1 matching 9 bases. The CDR3 has 14 residues. V was clipped by 3 bases and J by 4 bases; unmatched bases: 4. Germline loops: CDR1 MGHRA, CDR2 YSYEKL.

The CDR3 coding sequence is TGTGCCAGCAGCACGAGGGGGGGCGATTACAATGAGCAGTTCTTC. It yields the protein CASSTRGGDYNEQFF. The rearrangement uses TRBV7-8 and TRBJ2-1; the D gene is possibly TRBD2 (7 bases). The CDR3 sequence is 15 residues long. The ends were cut back, 5 bases at V and 4 bases at J, with 15 bases in the middle. Germline values: CDR1 SGHVS, CDR2 FQNEAQ.

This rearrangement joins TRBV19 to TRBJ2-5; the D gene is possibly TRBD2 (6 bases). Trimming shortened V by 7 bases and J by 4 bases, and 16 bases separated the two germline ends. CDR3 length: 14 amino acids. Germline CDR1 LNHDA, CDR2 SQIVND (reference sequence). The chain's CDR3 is CASNDWQGGETQYF. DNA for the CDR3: TGTGCCAGTAATGACTGGCAGGGAGGAGAGACCCAGTACTTC.

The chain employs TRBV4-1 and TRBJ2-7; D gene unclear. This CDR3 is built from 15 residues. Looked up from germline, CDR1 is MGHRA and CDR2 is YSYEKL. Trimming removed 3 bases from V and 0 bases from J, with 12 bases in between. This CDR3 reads CASSHDSSSSYEQYF. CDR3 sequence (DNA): TGCGCCAGCAGCCACGACTCTTCGAGCTCCTACGAGCAGTACTTC.

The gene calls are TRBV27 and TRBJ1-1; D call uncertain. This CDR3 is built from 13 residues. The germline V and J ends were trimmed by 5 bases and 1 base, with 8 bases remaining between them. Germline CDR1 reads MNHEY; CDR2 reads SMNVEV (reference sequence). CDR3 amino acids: CASSLRGNTEAFF. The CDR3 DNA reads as TGTGCCAGCAGTCTCCGGGGGAACACTGAAGCTTTCTTT.

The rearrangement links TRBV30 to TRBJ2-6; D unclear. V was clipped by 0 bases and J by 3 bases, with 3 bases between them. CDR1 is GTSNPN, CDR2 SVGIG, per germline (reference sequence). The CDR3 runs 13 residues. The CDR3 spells CAWSVGGANVLTF. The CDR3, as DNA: TGTGCCTGGAGTGTCGGTGGGGCCAACGTCCTGACTTTC.

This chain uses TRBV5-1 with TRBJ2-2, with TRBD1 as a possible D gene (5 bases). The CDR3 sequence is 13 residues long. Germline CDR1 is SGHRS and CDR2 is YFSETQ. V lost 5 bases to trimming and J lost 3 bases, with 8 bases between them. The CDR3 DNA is TGCGCCAGCAGGGGGCAGGACACCGGGGAGCTGTTTTTT. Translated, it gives CASRGQDTGELFF.

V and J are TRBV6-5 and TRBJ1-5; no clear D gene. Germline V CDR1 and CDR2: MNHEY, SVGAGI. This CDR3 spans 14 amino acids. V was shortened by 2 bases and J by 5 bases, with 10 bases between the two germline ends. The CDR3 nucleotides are TGTGCCAGCAGTTACAGCCCCGATGATCAGCCCCAGCATTTT. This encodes CASSYSPDDQPQHF.